This T cell receptor (beta chain) was identified in a study of OX40 agonist ivuxolimab in advanced cancers. About the research overall: A partial response was reached by three patients: one with hepatocellular carcinoma and two with cutaneous melanoma.

Data came from immunoSEQ multiplex PCR; TCRdb stores just in-frame clones and leaves some out. This sample carries about 68,000 clones, roughly four fifths of them seen once, and the ten largest clones take roughly 1.4%. Autoimmune disease history or systemic immunosuppression disqualified patients. The CDR3 sequence is 13 residues long. Germline CDR1 is SGHVS and CDR2 is FNYEAQ. The chain carries TRBV7-6 and TRBJ2-5, with 9 bases aligning to TRBD2. The tail of the sequence fits TRBJ2-7 better, so the J call may be wrong. This receptor was obtained from an adult with an advanced solid tumor such as melanoma, head and neck, liver or kidney cancer. The material sequenced was CD4+ or CD8+ T cells sorted from blood, taken in a trial of the OX40 agonist ivuxolimab. CDR3 sequence: CASSRSGGYEQYF. CDR3 nucleotide sequence: TGTGCCAGCAGCCGTAGCGGGGGCTACGAGCAGTACTTC.